This entry lists 10 T cell receptor beta chains sequenced from one sample in a study of blood T cell repertoires in COVID-19. The assay was immunoSEQ multiplex PCR, and TCRdb's table has in-frame clones only and misses some. The sample yields roughly 200,000 clones, around 83% seen once. Sequenced input: peripheral blood. These receptor sequences come from a woman aged 45 to 65 with COVID-19, enrolled during active disease.

The rearrangement uses TRBV5-1 and TRBJ1-5, with 8 bases that match TRBD1. This CDR3 region has 15 residues. Germline CDR1 reads SGHRS; CDR2 reads YFSETQ. Trimming removed 0 bases from V and 3 bases from J; junction bases left unmatched: 2. CDR3 sequence (DNA): TGCGCCAGCAGCTTGGGACAGGGGACCAATCAGCCCCAGCATTTT. Amino acids: CASSLGQGTNQPQHF.

This sequence joins TRBV19 and TRBJ2-3; the D gene is possibly TRBD1 (6 bases). V was cut by 6 bases and J by 7 bases, with 11 bases left in between. The CDR3 totals 12 residues. Germline values: CDR1 LNHDA, CDR2 SQIVND (reference sequence). The CDR3 sequence is CASSLGGNTQYF. CDR3 coding DNA: TGTGCCAGTAGCCTAGGGGGAAATACGCAGTATTTT.

This chain connects TRBV2 to TRBJ2-6, with D hard to call. There are 14 residues in the CDR3. In germline, CDR1 is SNHLY, CDR2 FYNNEI. Trimming removed 7 bases from V and 4 bases from J, with 11 bases in between. The CDR3 DNA is TGTGCCAGCAACGGGTGGCGGGGGGCCAACGTCCTGACTTTC. Protein sequence: CASNGWRGANVLTF.

This CDR3 is CASSLVSSGELFF. The CDR3 nucleotides are TGTGCCAGCAGCTTAGTGAGCTCCGGGGAGCTGTTTTTT. The chain links TRBV7-2 to TRBJ2-2; no clear D. The germline V gene encodes CDR1 SGHTA and CDR2 FQGNSA. V lost 1 base to trimming and J lost 6 bases, with 6 bases between them. The CDR3 runs 13 residues. The full variable domain, completed using reference TRBV7-2 and TRBJ2-2, is GAGVSQSPSNKVTEKGKDVELRCDPISGHTALYWYRQSLGQGLEFLIYFQGNSAPDKSGLPSDRFSAERTGGSVSTLTIQRTQQEDSAVYLCASSLVSSGELFFGEGSRLTVL.

The chain uses TRBV30 and TRBJ2-5, with D maybe TRBD2 (6 bases). V shed 0 bases and J shed 4 bases, with 9 bases lying between them. This CDR3 contains 13 residues. Per the germline V gene, CDR1 is GTSNPN and CDR2 is SVGIG (reference sequence). As DNA, the CDR3 is TGTGCCTGGAGTGTGGGGGGTAGAGAGACCCAGTACTTC. This sequence encodes CAWSVGGRETQYF.

The chain is built from TRBV19 and TRBJ1-5; tentative D call: TRBD1 (5 bases). The CDR3 spans 13 residues. Trimming cost V 7 bases and J 0 bases, with 7 bases left between them. Germline V lookup: CDR1 LNHDA, CDR2 SQIVND (reference sequence). Written as DNA, the CDR3 is TGTGCCAGTATGGACAATAGCAATCAGCCCCAGCATTTT. Encoded protein: CASMDNSNQPQHF.

V usage is TRBV12-3 or TRBV12-4 and J usage is TRBJ1-2; D call uncertain. The CDR3 extends over 11 amino acids. The V end lost 5 bases, the J end lost 8 bases, and 9 bases lay between the germline ends. The CDR3 sequence: CASSPLEGYTF. CDR3 nucleotide sequence: TGTGCCAGCAGTCCCCTCGAGGGCTACACCTTC.

The genes are TRBV7-9 and TRBJ2-2, with 7 bases lining up with TRBD2. The germline gives CDR1 SEHNR, CDR2 FQNEAQ (reference sequence). With 4 bases clipped from V and 0 bases from J, the junction kept 14 bases outside the gene matches. This CDR3 contains 19 residues. The CDR3 DNA is TGTGCCAGCAGCTGGCGGCGGGGAGGGTCTAGCCCGAACACCGGGGAGCTGTTTTTT. It codes for CASSWRRGGSSPNTGELFF.

The chain employs TRBV5-1 and TRBJ1-1; TRBD1 aligns across 7 bases. Unmatched junction bases numbered 10, after V lost 6 bases and J lost 2 bases. Germline CDR1 and CDR2: SGHRS and YFSETQ. The CDR3 is made up of 15 amino acids. For the CDR3, the DNA is TGCGCCAGCACCATAAACAGGGGCCCTAACACTGAAGCTTTCTTT. Translated, it gives CASTINRGPNTEAFF.

The J gene is TRBJ1-3, the V gene TRBV11-3; D not resolved. This CDR3 is built from 14 residues. The germline gives CDR1 SGHNT, CDR2 YENEEA. V was trimmed by 5 bases and J by 0 bases, leaving 8 bases between them. The CDR3 region has the DNA TGTGCCAGCAGCCACCAGGACTCTGGAAACACCATATATTTT. It encodes CASSHQDSGNTIYF.